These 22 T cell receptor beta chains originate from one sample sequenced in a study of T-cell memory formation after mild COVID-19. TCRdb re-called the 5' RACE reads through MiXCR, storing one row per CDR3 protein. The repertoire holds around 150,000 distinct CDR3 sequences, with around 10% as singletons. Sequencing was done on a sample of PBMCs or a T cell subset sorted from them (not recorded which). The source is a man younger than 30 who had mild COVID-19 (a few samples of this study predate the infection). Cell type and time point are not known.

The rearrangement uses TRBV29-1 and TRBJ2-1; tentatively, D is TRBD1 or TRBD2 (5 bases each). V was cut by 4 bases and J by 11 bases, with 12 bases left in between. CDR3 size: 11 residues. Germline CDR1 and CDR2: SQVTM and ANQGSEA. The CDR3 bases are TGCAGCGTTGCTAGCTGGGGCCAGCAGTTCTTC. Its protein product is CSVASWGQQFF.

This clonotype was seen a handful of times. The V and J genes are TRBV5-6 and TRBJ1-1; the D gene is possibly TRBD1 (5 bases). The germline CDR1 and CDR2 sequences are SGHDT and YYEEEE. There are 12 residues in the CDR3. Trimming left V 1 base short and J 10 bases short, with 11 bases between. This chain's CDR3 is CASSLWGDRAFF. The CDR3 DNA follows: TGTGCCAGCAGCTTGTGGGGGGATCGAGCTTTCTTT.

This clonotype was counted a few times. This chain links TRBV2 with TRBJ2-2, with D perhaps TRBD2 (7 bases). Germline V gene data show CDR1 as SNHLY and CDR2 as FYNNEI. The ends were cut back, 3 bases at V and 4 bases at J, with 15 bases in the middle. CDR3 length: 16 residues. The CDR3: CASSDTGGGTTGELFF. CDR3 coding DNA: TGTGCCAGCAGTGACACGGGCGGGGGCACCACCGGGGAGCTGTTTTTT.

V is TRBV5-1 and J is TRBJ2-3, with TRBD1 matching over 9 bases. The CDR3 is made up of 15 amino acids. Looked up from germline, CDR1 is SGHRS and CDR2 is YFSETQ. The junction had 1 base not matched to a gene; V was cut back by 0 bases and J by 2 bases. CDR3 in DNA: TGCGCCAGCAGCTTGGGGACAGGGGACACAGATACGCAGTATTTT. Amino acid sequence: CASSLGTGDTDTQYF.

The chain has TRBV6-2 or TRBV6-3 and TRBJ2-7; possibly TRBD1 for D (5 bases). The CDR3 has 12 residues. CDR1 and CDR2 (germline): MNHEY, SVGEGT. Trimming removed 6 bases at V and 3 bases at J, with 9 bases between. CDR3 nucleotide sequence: TGTGCCAGCAGCGATCAGGGCTACGAGCAGTACTTC. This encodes CASSDQGYEQYF.

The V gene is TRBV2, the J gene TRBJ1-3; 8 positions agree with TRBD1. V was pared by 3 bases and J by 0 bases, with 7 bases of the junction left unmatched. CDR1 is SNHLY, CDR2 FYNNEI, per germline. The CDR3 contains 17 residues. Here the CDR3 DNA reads TGTGCCAGCAGTGATGTGGGGACAGGTCTCTCTGGAAACACCATATATTTT. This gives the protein CASSDVGTGLSGNTIYF.

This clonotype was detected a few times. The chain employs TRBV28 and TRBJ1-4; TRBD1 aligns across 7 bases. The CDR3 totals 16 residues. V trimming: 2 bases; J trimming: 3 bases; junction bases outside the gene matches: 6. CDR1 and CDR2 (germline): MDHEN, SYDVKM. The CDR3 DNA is TGTGCCAGCAGTTTAGGGACAGTTTCCTCTAATGAAAAACTGTTTTTT. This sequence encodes CASSLGTVSSNEKLFF.

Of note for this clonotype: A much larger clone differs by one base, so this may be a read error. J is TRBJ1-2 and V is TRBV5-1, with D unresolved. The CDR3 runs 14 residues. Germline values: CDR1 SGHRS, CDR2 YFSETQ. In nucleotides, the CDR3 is TGCGACAGCAGCCCGGACGTAGCTAACTATGGCTACACCTTC. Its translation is CDSSPDVANYGYTF.

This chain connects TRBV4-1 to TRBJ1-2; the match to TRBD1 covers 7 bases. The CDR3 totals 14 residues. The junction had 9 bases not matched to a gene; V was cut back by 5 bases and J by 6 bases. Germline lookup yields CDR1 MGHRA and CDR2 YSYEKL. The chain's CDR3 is CASSATGRLHGYTF. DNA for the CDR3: TGCGCCAGCAGCGCGACAGGGAGGCTTCATGGCTACACCTTC.

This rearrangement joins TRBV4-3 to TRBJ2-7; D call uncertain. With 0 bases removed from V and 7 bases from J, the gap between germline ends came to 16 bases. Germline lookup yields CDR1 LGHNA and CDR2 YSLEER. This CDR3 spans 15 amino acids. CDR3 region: CASSQDAAAGTEQYF. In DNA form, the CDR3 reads TGCGCCAGCAGCCAAGATGCGGCGGCCGGAACAGAGCAGTACTTC.

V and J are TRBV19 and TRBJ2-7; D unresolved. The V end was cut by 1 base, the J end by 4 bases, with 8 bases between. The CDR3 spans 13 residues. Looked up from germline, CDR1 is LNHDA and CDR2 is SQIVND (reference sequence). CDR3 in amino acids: CASSIGLPYEQYF. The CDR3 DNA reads TGTGCCAGTAGTATAGGTCTACCATACGAGCAGTACTTC. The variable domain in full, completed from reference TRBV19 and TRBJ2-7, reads DGGITQSPKYLFRKEGQNVTLSCEQNLNHDAMYWYRQDPGQGLRLIYYSQIVNDFQKGDIAEGYSVSREKKESFPLTVTSAQKNPTAFYLCASSIGLPYEQYFGPGTRLTVT.

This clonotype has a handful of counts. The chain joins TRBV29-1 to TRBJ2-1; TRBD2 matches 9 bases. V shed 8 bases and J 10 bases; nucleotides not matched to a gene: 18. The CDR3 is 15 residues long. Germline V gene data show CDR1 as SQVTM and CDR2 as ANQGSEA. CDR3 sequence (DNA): TGCAGCTCCAAAAGCAGGCTAGCGGGGATCCGGGAGCAGTTCTTC. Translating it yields CSSKSRLAGIREQFF.

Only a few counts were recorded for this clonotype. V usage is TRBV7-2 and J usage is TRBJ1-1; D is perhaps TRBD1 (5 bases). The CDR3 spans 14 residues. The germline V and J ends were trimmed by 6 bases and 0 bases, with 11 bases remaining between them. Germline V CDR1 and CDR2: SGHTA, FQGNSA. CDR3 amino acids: CASRLGVMNTEAFF. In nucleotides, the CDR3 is TGTGCCAGCAGATTGGGGGTAATGAACACTGAAGCTTTCTTT.

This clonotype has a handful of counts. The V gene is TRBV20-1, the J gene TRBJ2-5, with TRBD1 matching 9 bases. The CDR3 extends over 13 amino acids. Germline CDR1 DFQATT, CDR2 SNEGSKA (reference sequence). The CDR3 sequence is CSADRGLQETQYF. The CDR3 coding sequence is TGCAGCGCGGACAGGGGTTTGCAAGAGACCCAGTACTTC.

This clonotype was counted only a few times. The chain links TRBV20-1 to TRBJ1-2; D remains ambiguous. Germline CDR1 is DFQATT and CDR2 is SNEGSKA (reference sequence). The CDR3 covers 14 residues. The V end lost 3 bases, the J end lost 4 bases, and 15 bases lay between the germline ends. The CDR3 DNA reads TGCAGTGCTAGGGCGGACGGGAGGAGCTATGGCTACACCTTC. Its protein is CSARADGRSYGYTF.

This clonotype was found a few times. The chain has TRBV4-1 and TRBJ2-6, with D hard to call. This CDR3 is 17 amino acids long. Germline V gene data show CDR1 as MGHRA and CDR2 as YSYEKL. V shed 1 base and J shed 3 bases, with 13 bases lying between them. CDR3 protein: CASSQVPRLVGANVLTF. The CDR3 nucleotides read TGCGCCAGCAGCCAAGTTCCCCGTTTGGTTGGGGCCAACGTCCTGACTTTC.

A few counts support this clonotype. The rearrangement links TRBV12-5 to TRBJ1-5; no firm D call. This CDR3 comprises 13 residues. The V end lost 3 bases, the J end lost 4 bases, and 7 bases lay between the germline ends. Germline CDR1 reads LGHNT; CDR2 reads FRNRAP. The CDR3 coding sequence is TGTGCTAGTGGTTTATACAGAAATCAGCCCCAGCATTTT. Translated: CASGLYRNQPQHF.

The CDR3 DNA reads TGTGCCAGCAGCCAACCCCACAATGAGCAGTTCTTC. It specifies CASSQPHNEQFF. The V gene is TRBV14, the J gene TRBJ2-1; no clear D. The V gene's germline CDR1 is SGHDN and CDR2 FVKESK. V was shortened by 2 bases and J by 5 bases, with 4 bases between the two germline ends. CDR3 length: 12 amino acids. Full variable domain (missing parts from reference TRBV14 and TRBJ2-1): EAGVTQFPSHSVIEKGQTVTLRCDPISGHDNLYWYRRVMGKEIKFLLHFVKESKQDESGMPNNRFLAERTGGTYSTLKVQPAELEDSGVYFCASSQPHNEQFFGPGTRLTVL.

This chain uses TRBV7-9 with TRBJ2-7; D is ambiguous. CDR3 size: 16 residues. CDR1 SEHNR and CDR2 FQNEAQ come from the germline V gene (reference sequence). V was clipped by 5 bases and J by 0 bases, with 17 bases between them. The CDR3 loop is CASSLGVGRSSYEQYF. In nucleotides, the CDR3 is TGTGCCAGCAGCCTAGGTGTGGGTCGTAGCTCCTACGAGCAGTACTTC.

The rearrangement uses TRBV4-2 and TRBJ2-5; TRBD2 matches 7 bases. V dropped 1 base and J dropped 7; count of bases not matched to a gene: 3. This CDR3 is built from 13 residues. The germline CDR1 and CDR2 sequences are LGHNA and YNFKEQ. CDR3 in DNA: TGTGCCAGCAGCCAAGGGACTAGGGGGACCCAGTACTTC. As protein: CASSQGTRGTQYF.

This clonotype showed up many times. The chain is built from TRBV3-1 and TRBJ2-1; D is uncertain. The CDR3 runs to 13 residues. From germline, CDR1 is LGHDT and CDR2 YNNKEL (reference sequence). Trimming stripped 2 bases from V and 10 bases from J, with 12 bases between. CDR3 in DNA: TGTGCCAGCAGCCAATCAAGGGTGTCCGAGCAGTTCTTC. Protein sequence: CASSQSRVSEQFF.

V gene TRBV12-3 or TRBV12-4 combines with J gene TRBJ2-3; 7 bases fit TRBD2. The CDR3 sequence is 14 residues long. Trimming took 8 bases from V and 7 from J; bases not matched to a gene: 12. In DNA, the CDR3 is TGTGCCAGCTACCCGGGGGGAGCGGTGCATACGCAGTATTTT. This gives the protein CASYPGGAVHTQYF.